This T cell receptor beta chain was sequenced in a study of CD8+ T cells in alopecia areata. Across the whole study: After 6 to 18 months of tofacitinib, follow-up continued 6 months off drug. The SALT score measured affected scalp surface percentage in treated patients. The study's findings and limits: Uncertainty about whether baseline CD8+ expansion is linked to response remains, with one nonresponder.

Regarding this clone: Its cognate antigen is unknown.

Treatment here: oral pan-JAK inhibitor, 5-10 mg twice daily. V dropped 4 bases and J dropped 11 bases, with 20 bases sitting between them. There are 14 residues in the CDR3. Germline lookup yields CDR1 MNHEY and CDR2 SVGAGI. RNA was extracted and reverse transcribed into cDNA as the sequencing template. The protocol was immunoSEQ multiplex PCR, while the TCRdb copy is restricted to in-frame clones and leaves out a portion. The profile shows over 150,000 clones, about 60% of them singletons. The material sequenced was CD8+ T cells sorted from blood, taken at week 24, from a patient treated with tofacitinib. The receptor comes from a human donor with alopecia areata. V gene TRBV6-5 combines with J gene TRBJ1-1; no clear D gene. The CDR3 here is CASSSGGYALGAFF. Here the CDR3 DNA reads TGTGCCAGCAGTTCGGGAGGGTACGCCCTCGGGGCTTTCTTT.